The 2 T cell receptor beta chains below were found in one sample sequenced in a study of T cell repertoires and HLA-DP antigens. Profiled with immunoSEQ multiplex PCR; TCRdb holds only in-frame clones, not every one. The data contain roughly 110,000 clones, 80% to 95% of them seen just once; the ten biggest clones take up over 0.25%. These receptors are not linked to any known antigen. Sequencing was carried out using CD4+ T cells from PBMCs. These TCRs come from a woman aged 18-35 years in good health and CMV-seronegative.

This chain uses TRBV6-5 with TRBJ2-7; D perhaps matches TRBD2 (5 bases). The V gene lost 2 bases and the J gene lost 1 base, with 12 bases spanning the gap. Germline CDR1 MNHEY, CDR2 SVGAGI. The CDR3 sequence is 15 residues long. This chain's CDR3 is CASSYHHGESYEQYF. CDR3 DNA: TGTGCCAGCAGTTACCACCACGGGGAATCCTACGAGCAGTACTTC.

The chain couples TRBV6-6 to TRBJ2-1; D possibly corresponds to TRBD2 (5 bases). The V and J ends lost 2 bases and 0 bases respectively, with 8 bases between them. The V gene's germline CDR1 is MNHNY and CDR2 SVGAGI (reference sequence). CDR3 length: 15 residues. CDR3 in amino acids: CASSYEGSSYNEQFF. Here the CDR3 DNA reads TGTGCCAGCAGTTACGAGGGAAGCTCCTACAATGAGCAGTTCTTC.